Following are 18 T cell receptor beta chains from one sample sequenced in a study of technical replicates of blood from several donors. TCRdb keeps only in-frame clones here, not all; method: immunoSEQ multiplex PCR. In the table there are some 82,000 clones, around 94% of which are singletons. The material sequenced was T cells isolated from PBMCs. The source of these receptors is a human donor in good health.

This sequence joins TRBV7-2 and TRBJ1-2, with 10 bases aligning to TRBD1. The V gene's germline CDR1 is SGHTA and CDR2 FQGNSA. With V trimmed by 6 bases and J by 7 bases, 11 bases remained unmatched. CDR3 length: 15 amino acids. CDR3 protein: CASRPPTGGGGGYTF. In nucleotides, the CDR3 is TGTGCCAGCAGACCGCCGACAGGGGGCGGTGGTGGCTACACCTTC.

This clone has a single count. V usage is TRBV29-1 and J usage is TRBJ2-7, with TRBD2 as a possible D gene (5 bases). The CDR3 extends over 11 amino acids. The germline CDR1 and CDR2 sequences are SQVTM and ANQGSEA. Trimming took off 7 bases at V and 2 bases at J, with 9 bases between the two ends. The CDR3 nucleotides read TGCAGCGCCGGGGATCCCTACGAGCAGTACTTC. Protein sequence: CSAGDPYEQYF.

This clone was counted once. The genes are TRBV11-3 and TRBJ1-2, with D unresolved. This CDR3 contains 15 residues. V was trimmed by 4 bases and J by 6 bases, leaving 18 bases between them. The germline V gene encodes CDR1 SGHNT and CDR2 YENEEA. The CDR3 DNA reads TGTGCCAGCAGCTCGGCCCTCGGGAGGGCAAATGGCTACACCTTC. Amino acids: CASSSALGRANGYTF.

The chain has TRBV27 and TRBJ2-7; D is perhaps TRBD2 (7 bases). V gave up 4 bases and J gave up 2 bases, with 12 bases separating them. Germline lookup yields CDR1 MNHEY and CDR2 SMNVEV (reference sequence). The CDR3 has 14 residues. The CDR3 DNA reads TGTGCCAGCAGTTGGGGGGGGCTGACCTACGAGCAGTACTTC. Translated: CASSWGGLTYEQYF.

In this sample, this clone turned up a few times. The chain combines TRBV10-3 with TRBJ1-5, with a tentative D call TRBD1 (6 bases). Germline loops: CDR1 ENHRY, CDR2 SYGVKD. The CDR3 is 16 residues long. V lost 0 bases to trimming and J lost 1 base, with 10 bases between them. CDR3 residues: CAISESSGQSNQPQHF. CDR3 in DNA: TGTGCCATCAGTGAGTCCAGTGGACAGAGCAATCAGCCCCAGCATTTT.

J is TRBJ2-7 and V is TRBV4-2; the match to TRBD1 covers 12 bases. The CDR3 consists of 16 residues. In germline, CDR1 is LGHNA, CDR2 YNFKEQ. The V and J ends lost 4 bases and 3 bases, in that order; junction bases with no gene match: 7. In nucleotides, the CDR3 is TGTGCCAGCAGCCCCCAGGGACAGGGGGCATACTACGAGCAGTACTTC. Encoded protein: CASSPQGQGAYYEQYF.

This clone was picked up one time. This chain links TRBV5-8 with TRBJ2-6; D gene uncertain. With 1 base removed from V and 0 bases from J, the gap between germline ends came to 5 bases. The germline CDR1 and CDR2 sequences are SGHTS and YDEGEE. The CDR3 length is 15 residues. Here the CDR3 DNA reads TGTGCCAGCAGCTTGCGGTACTCTGGGGCCAACGTCCTGACTTTC. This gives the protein CASSLRYSGANVLTF.

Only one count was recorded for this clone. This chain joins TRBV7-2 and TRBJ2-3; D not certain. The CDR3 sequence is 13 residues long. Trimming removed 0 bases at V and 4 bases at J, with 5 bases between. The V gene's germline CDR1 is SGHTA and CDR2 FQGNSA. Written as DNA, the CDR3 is TGTGCCAGCAGCTTAGCCGGTCCAGATACGCAGTATTTT. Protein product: CASSLAGPDTQYF.

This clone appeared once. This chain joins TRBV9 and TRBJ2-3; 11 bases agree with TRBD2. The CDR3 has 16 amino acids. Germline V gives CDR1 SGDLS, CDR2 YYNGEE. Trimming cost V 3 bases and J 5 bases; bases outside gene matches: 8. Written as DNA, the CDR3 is TGTGCCAGCAGCGCTACTAGCGGGAGCTTCAAAGATACGCAGTATTTT. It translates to CASSATSGSFKDTQYF. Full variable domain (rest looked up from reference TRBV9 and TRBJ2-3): DSGVTQTPKHLITATGQRVTLRCSPRSGDLSVYWYQQSLDQGLQFLIQYYNGEERAKGNILERFSAQQFPDLHSELNLSSLELGDSALYFCASSATSGSFKDTQYFGPGTRLTVL.

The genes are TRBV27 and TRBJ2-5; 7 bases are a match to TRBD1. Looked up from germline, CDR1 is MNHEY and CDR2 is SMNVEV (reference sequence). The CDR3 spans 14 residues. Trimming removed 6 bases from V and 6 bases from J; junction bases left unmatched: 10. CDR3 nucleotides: TGTGCCAGCAGCTCAGACAGGGCTATGAAGACCCAGTACTTC. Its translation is CASSSDRAMKTQYF.

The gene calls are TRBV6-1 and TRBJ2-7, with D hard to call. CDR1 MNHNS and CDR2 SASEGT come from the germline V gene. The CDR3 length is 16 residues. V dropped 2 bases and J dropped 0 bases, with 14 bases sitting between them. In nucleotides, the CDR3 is TGTGCCAGCAGTGAATTAAGCATCGGGTCCTCCTACGAGCAGTACTTC. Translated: CASSELSIGSSYEQYF.

CDR3 bases: TGTGCCACCAGCATGATAGACGAGGGGGATGAAGCTTTCTTT. It is translated as CATSMIDEGDEAFF. The rearrangement joins TRBV15 to TRBJ1-1; weak D call: TRBD1 (6 bases). Deletions cut 4 bases from V and 7 bases from J, with 16 bases between. The CDR3 is made up of 14 amino acids. Per the germline V gene, CDR1 is LNHNV and CDR2 is YYDKDF (reference sequence).

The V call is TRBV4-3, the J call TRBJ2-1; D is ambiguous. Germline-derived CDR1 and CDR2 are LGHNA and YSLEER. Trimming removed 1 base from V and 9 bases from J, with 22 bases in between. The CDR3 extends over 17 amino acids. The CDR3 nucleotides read TGCGCCAGCAGCCAAGCGGGTTGGGTAGTCCCGATGGGTGAGCAGTTCTTC. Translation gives CASSQAGWVVPMGEQFF.

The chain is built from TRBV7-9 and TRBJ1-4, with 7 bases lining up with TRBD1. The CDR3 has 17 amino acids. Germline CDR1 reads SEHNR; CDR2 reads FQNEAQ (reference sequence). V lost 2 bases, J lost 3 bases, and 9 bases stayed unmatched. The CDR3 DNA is TGTGCCAGCAGCTTAAGGCCAGGGGGATTTTCTAATGAAAAACTGTTTTTT. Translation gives CASSLRPGGFSNEKLFF.

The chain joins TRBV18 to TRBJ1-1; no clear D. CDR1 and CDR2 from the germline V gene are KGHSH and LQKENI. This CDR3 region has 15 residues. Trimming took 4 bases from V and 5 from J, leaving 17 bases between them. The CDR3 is CASSQTDTVATEAFF. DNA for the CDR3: TGTGCCAGCTCACAAACCGACACGGTTGCAACTGAAGCTTTCTTT.

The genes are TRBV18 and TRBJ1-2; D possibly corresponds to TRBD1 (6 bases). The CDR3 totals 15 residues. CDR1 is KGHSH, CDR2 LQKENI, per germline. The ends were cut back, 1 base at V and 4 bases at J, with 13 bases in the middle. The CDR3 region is CASSPLPGVTYGYTF. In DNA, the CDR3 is TGTGCCAGCTCACCACTCCCAGGGGTTACCTATGGCTACACCTTC.

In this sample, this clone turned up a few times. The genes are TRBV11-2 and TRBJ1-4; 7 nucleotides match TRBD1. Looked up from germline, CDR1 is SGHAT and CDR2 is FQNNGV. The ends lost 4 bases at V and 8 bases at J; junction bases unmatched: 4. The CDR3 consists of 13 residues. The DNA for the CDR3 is TGTGCCAGCAGCTCAGGGACAGCAGAAAAACTGTTTTTT. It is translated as CASSSGTAEKLFF.

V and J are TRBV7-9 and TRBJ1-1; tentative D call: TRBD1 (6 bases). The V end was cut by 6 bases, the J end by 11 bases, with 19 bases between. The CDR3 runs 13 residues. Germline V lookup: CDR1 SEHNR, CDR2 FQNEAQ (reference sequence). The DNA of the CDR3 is TGTGCCAGCAGGTTGGGGCTACAGGGTCTCGCTTTCTTT. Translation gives CASRLGLQGLAFF.